Given below is one T cell receptor (beta chain) in context. This CDR3 has 16 amino acids. V was pared by 5 bases and J by 1 base, with 9 bases of the junction left unmatched. Looked up from germline, CDR1 is SGDLS and CDR2 is YYNGEE. The sample belongs to a study of control samples from healthy donors and cancer patients. Generated by immunoSEQ multiplex PCR, the TCRdb table keeps only in-frame clones and is missing some. The sample comprises some 150,000 clones, about nine tenths of which are singletons, and more than 4% rests with the top ten. V usage is TRBV9 and J usage is TRBJ2-3; 8 positions match TRBD2. What was sequenced was blood. This TCR came from a man aged 25 to 40 in good health. The CDR3 nucleotides read TGTGCCAGCAGATCCGGGGGGGCCCTAGGCACAGATACGCAGTATTTT. Protein sequence: CASRSGGALGTDTQYF. The full variable domain, with the rest looked up from reference TRBV9 and TRBJ2-3, is DSGVTQTPKHLITATGQRVTLRCSPRSGDLSVYWYQQSLDQGLQFLIQYYNGEERAKGNILERFSAQQFPDLHSELNLSSLELGDSALYFCASRSGGALGTDTQYFGPGTRLTVL.